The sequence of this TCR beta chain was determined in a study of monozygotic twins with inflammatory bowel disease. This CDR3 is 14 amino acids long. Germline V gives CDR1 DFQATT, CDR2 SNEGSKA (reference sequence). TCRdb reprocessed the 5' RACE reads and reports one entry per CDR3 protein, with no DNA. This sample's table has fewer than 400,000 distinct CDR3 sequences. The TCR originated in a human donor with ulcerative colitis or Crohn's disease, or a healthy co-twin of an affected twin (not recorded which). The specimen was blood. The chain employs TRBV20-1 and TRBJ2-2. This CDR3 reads CSAAWGAYTGELFF.